This T cell receptor (beta chain) was found in a study of immune evolution from preneoplasia to lung adenocarcinoma. Only in-frame clones appear in the TCRdb table, and some are missing; sequencing was by immunoSEQ multiplex PCR. The sample contains some 9,900 clones, roughly 74% of which appear only once. Study-level points and caveats: Normal lung had the highest top T cell clone frequencies. Later-stage lesions seemingly showed higher T cell density and diversity than normal lung.

Remarks on this clone: Its target is not known.

V gave up 6 bases and J gave up 5 bases; unmatched junction bases: 7. This CDR3 spans 14 amino acids. Germline assignment: CDR1 MDHEN and CDR2 SYDVKM. This receptor was identified in a person aged 65 to 79 with lung adenocarcinoma. This chain joins TRBV28 and TRBJ2-7; TRBD2 agrees at 10 bases. Sample: FFPE minimally invasive lung adenocarcinoma tissue. The CDR3 protein is CASRVLAGADEQYF. CDR3 nucleotide sequence: TGTGCCAGCAGGGTCCTAGCGGGAGCTGACGAGCAGTACTTC.